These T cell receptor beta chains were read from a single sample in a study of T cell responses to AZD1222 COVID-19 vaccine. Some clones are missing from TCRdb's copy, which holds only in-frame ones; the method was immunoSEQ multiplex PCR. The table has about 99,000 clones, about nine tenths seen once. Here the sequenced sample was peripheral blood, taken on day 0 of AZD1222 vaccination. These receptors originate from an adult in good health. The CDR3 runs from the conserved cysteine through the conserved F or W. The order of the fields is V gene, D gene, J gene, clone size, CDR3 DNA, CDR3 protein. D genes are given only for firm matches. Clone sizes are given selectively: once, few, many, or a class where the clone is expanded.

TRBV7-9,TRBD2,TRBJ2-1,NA,TGTGCCAGCAGGGATTACACTAGCGGGAGGAGCTCCTACAATGAGCAGTTCTTC,CASRDYTSGRSSYNEQFF
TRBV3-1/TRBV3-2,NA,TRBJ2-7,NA,TGTGCCAGCAGCCAAGAGGCACCTAACCAGTACTTC,CASSQEAPNQYF
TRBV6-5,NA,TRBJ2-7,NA,TGTGCCAGCAGGATCTCGGCCTACGAGCAGTACTTC,CASRISAYEQYF
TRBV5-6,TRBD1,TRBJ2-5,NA,TGTGCCAGCAGCTTGGATCAGACAGGGGTTCAAGAGACCCAGTACTTC,CASSLDQTGVQETQYF
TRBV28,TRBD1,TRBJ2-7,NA,TGTGCCAGCAGTTTTCCCCGGGACAGGGACAAGCAGTACTTC,CASSFPRDRDKQYF
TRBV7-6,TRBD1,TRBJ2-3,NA,TGTGCCAGCAGCCAAAACAGGGGGCGCCTGGATACGCAGTATTTT,CASSQNRGRLDTQYF
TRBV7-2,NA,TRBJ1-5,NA,TGTGCCAGCAGCCCGGGGGGGTTCAATCAGCCCCAGCATTTT,CASSPGGFNQPQHF
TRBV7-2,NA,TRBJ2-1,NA,TGTGCCAGCAGCCAAAATCGCATGAATGAGCAGTTCTTC,CASSQNRMNEQFF
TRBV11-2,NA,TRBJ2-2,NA,TGTGCCAGCAGCTTAGACCCGTCGAGGACCGGGGAGCTGTTTTTT,CASSLDPSRTGELFF
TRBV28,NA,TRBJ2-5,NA,TGTGCCAGCAGTCAAACGGGTAGAGAGACCCAGTACTTC,CASSQTGRETQYF
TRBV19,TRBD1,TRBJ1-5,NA,TGTGCCAGTAGAGATACAGGGGTCTATAGCAATCAGCCCCAGCATTTT,CASRDTGVYSNQPQHF
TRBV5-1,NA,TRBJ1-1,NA,TGCGCCAGCAGCCCTACATTTTTGAGCATGAACACTGAAGCTTTCTTT,CASSPTFLSMNTEAFF
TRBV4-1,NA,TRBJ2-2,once,TGCGCCAGCAGCCTCTCTATGGCTGGGGAGCTGTTTTTT,CASSLSMAGELFF
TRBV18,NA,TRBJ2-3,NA,TGTGCCAGCTCACCTGCGGGACTGGCAGTAGATACGCAGTATTTT,CASSPAGLAVDTQYF
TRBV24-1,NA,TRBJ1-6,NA,TGTGCCACCAGTGTTGCATCCAATTCACCCCTCCACTTT,CATSVASNSPLHF
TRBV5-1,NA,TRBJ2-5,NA,TGCGCCAGCAGCTTGGCGGGGGCCTCGTACCAAGAGACCCAGTACTTC,CASSLAGASYQETQYF
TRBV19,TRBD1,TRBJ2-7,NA,TGTGCCAGTAGTATGGGGACAGGGATAGTCTACGAGCAGTACTTC,CASSMGTGIVYEQYF
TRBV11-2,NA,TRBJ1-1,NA,TGTGCCAGCAGCTTAGTTCAACTTGGTGAAGCTTTCTTT,CASSLVQLGEAFF
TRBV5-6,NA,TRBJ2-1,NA,TGTGCCAGCAGCTTGGGGGATAATGAGCAGTTCTTC,CASSLGDNEQFF
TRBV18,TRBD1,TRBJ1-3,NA,TGTGCCAGCTCACCACCGGGACAGAGTCCTGGAAACACCATATATTTT,CASSPPGQSPGNTIYF
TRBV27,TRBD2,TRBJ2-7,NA,TGTGCCAGCAGTTGGTCAGGACTAGCGGGAACCCCCCTCTACGAGCAGTACTTC,CASSWSGLAGTPLYEQYF
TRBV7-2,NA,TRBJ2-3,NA,TGTGCCAGCAGCGCCGGGACCCGTGGGGGGTGGTATTTT,CASSAGTRGGWYF
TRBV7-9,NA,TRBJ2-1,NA,TGTGCCAGCAGTTCATCAGGGATGAGCTCCTACAATGAGCAGTTCTTC,CASSSSGMSSYNEQFF
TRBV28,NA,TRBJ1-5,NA,TGTGCCAGCAGTTTCGTAAAGGGCCGGGATAGCAATCAGCCCCAGCATTTT,CASSFVKGRDSNQPQHF
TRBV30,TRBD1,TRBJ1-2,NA,TGTGCCTGGAGTGTCAGGGGGATGGGAGGCTACACCTTC,CAWSVRGMGGYTF
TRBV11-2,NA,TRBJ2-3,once,TGTGCCAGCAGCTTAAGCGGAGCTAGCACAGATACGCAGTATTTT,CASSLSGASTDTQYF
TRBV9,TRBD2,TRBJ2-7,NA,TGTGCCAGCAGCAGACTAGCGGGCGGCTCCTACGAGCAGTACTTC,CASSRLAGGSYEQYF
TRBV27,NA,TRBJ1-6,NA,TGTGCCAGCAGCTCTATCGAGTTTTCTAATTCACCCCTCCACTTT,CASSSIEFSNSPLHF
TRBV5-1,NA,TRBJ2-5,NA,TGCGCCAGCAGTCGGATCTGGGGTCCTCAAGAGACCCAGTACTTC,CASSRIWGPQETQYF
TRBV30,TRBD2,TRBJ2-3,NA,TGTGCCTGGAGCCTGGGACTAGCGGCTAGCACAGATACGCAGTATTTT,CAWSLGLAASTDTQYF
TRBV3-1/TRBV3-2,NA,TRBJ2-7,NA,TGTGCCAGCAGCCACAAAAGTCTCTCCGAGCAGTACTTC,CASSHKSLSEQYF
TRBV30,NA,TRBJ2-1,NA,TGTGCCTGGAGGGACTACGGGGGCAATGAGCAGTTCTTC,CAWRDYGGNEQFF
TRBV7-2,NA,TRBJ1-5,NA,TGTGCCAGCAGCCCTAGCTACGGAAGCAATCAGCCCCAGCATTTT,CASSPSYGSNQPQHF
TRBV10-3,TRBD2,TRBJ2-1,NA,TGTGCCATCAGTGAGTCGGGACTAGCGGGTCGGGATGAGCAGTTCTTC,CAISESGLAGRDEQFF
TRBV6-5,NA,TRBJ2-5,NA,TGTGCCAGCCCCCTTCCCCTGGGGCAGGAGACCCAGTACTTC,CASPLPLGQETQYF
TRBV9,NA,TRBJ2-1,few,TGTGCCAGCAGCGCCTCGAGGGTGGATGAGCAGTTCTTC,CASSASRVDEQFF
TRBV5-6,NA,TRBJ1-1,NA,TGTGCCAGCAGCTTCTCGGGGCGCATTTTGAACACTGAAGCTTTCTTT,CASSFSGRILNTEAFF
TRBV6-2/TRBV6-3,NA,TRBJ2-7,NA,TGTGCCAGCAGCCTAGGGGGGTCCTACGAGCAGTACTTC,CASSLGGSYEQYF
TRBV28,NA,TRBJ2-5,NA,TGTGCCAGCAGCTCAGCTGGACGGTTACAAGAGACCCAGTACTTC,CASSSAGRLQETQYF
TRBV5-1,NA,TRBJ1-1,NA,TGCGCCAGCAGCAGTCGTAGGGTAATAGGTGGAAACACTGAAGCTTTCTTT,CASSSRRVIGGNTEAFF
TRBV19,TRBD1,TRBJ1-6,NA,TGTGCCAGTAGTCTCCCCGGGACAGATAATTCACCCCTCCACTTT,CASSLPGTDNSPLHF
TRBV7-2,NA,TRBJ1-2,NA,TGTGCCAGCAGCTTAAGTTCGAGTCAGGGACGCGGCTACACCTTC,CASSLSSSQGRGYTF
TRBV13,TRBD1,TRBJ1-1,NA,TGTGCCAGCAGTCGACAGGGCGTAACTGAAGCTTTCTTT,CASSRQGVTEAFF
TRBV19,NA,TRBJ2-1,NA,TGTGCCAGTCAGGACTCGATGGGCGATGAGCAGTTCTTC,CASQDSMGDEQFF
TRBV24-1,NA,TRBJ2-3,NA,TGTGCCACCAGTGATTGGTCTTACGATACGCAGTATTTT,CATSDWSYDTQYF
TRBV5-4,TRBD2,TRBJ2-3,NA,TGTGCCAGCACCCTGGCGGGAGCTTTAGATACGCAGTATTTT,CASTLAGALDTQYF
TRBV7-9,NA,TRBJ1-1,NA,TGTGCCAGCAGACAACAGGGAGGGGACACTGAAGCTTTCTTT,CASRQQGGDTEAFF
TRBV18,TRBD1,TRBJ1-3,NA,TGTGCCAGCTCATCCCGACAGGGGAATGGAAACACCATATATTTT,CASSSRQGNGNTIYF